The clone carrying this TCR beta chain was picked up a small number of times. Its antigen is still unknown. Stem cell-like memory, regulatory, central memory and naive CD4+ cells were sorted via CD45RO/CCR7/CD25/CD127/CD95/CD27. The sample comes from a study of beta chain features in type 1 diabetes. Reverse transcription of all isolated RNA meant that expressed TCRB transcripts were sequenced. The assay was immunoSEQ multiplex PCR, and TCRdb's table has in-frame clones only and misses some. The sample carries a few hundred thousand clones, around 16% recorded once. Study findings and constraints: All four CD4+ subsets from Type 1 diabetes patients carried moderately but significantly shorter TCRB CDR3s.

Trimming pared 4 bases from V and 1 base from J, leaving 12 bases between. Germline CDR1 reads SGDLS; CDR2 reads YYNGEE. This CDR3 is built from 14 residues. Sequenced sample: naive CD4+ T cells from blood. The sequence came from a man aged 18-30 years with type 1 diabetes. This sequence joins TRBV9 and TRBJ2-7; D is perhaps TRBD2 (6 bases). CDR3 loop: CASSPGGPSYEQYF. DNA of the CDR3: TGTGCCAGCAGCCCCGGGGGTCCGTCCTACGAGCAGTACTTC.